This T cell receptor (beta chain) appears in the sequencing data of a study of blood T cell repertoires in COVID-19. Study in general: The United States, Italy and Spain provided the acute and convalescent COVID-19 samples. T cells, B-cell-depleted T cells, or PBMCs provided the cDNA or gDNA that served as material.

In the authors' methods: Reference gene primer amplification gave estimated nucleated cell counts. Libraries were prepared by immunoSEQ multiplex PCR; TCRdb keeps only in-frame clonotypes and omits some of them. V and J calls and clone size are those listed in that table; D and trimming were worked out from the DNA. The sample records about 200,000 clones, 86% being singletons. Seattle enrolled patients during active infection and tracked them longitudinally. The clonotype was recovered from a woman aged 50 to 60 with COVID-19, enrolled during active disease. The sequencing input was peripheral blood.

CDR3: CASSADRGELFF. CDR3 coding DNA: TGTGCCAGCAGCGCAGATCGCGGGGAGCTGTTTTTT. The rearrangement uses TRBV7-6 and TRBJ2-2; D is ambiguous. Germline V gives CDR1 SGHVS, CDR2 FNYEAQ. The CDR3 loop spans 12 amino acids. The ends were cut back, 5 bases at V and 7 bases at J, with 8 bases in the middle.